Following are 16 T cell receptor beta chains from one sample sequenced in a study of identical twins. TCRdb passed the 5' RACE reads through MiXCR, listing each CDR3 protein once. The sample lists around 690,000 distinct CDR3 sequences; 21% were seen once. This same sample was also part of a study on T cells expressing NK-cell markers.

The specimen was PBMCs. These receptors were collected from a woman aged 18-29 years in good health.

The J gene is TRBJ2-5, the V gene TRBV18; TRBD2 matches 11 bases. The V and J ends lost 5 bases and 7 bases, in that order; junction bases with no gene match: 12. Looked up from germline, CDR1 is KGHSH and CDR2 is LQKENI. The CDR3 covers 16 residues. The CDR3 DNA is TGTGCCAGCTCAAGCCCCGGGACTAGCGGCATAGGGACCCAGTACTTC. Its translation is CASSSPGTSGIGTQYF.

This clonotype came up a few times. The chain recombines TRBV6-5 with TRBJ2-7, with a weak D call TRBD1 (7 bases). The CDR3 length is 15 residues. From germline, CDR1 is MNHEY and CDR2 SVGAGI. V lost 0 bases to trimming and J lost 4 bases, with 13 bases between them. The CDR3: CASSYSHRGGYEQYF. For the CDR3, the DNA is TGTGCCAGCAGTTACTCGCACAGGGGAGGTTACGAGCAGTACTTC.

This clonotype was observed a few times. The rearrangement joins TRBV7-9 to TRBJ2-7, with D uncertain. Germline CDR1 SEHNR, CDR2 FQNEAQ (reference sequence). Trimming took off 5 bases at V and 7 bases at J, with 9 bases between the two ends. This CDR3 has 11 residues. The CDR3 DNA sequence: TGTGCCAGCAGCCCCTCTTGGGAGCAGTACTTC. This gives the protein CASSPSWEQYF. Full variable domain (rest looked up from reference TRBV7-9 and TRBJ2-7): DTGVSQNPRHKITKRGQNVTFRCDPISEHNRLYWYRQTLGQGPEFLTYFQNEAQLEKSRLLSDRFSAERPKGSFSTLEIQRTEQGDSAMYLCASSPSWEQYFGPGTRLTVT.

The V gene is TRBV5-1, the J gene TRBJ2-3; D perhaps matches TRBD2 (5 bases). CDR1 and CDR2 (germline): SGHRS, YFSETQ. CDR3 length: 13 residues. V lost 6 bases, J lost 4 bases, and 12 bases lay in between. CDR3 DNA: TGCGCCAGCAAAGAGGGCCGATCAGATACGCAGTATTTT. Translating it yields CASKEGRSDTQYF.

J is TRBJ2-3 and V is TRBV29-1; TRBD2 aligns across 15 bases. V shed 6 bases, J shed 8 bases, and the junction held 6 bases outside the gene matches. CDR3 length equals 14 residues. Germline V lookup: CDR1 SQVTM, CDR2 ANQGSEA. The CDR3 here is CSVRTSGRAGTQYF. In nucleotides, the CDR3 is TGCAGCGTAAGGACTAGCGGGAGGGCCGGTACGCAGTATTTT.

The genes are TRBV10-3 and TRBJ2-3, with 9 bases lining up with TRBD2. There are 16 residues in the CDR3. Per germline, CDR1 ENHRY and CDR2 SYGVKD. The J segment lost 4 bases and the V segment lost 2 bases, leaving 7 bases of the junction unmatched. The CDR3 DNA reads as TGTGCCATCAGTGAGATAGCGGGAGCGGGAGCAGATACGCAGTATTTT. Translation: CAISEIAGAGADTQYF.

This clonotype was counted a single time. The chain is built from TRBV7-2 and TRBJ2-2; D is undetermined. CDR3 length: 15 amino acids. The germline V gene has CDR1 SGHTA and CDR2 FQGNSA. Trimming took off 5 bases at V and 6 bases at J, with 16 bases between the two ends. The CDR3 sequence: CASSRGNSVAGELFF. As DNA, the CDR3 is TGTGCCAGCAGCCGTGGGAACAGCGTCGCCGGGGAGCTGTTTTTT.

This clonotype was counted between two and nine times. This rearrangement joins TRBV7-9 to TRBJ2-1, with 8 bases aligning to TRBD2. V was clipped by 3 bases and J by 4 bases; unmatched bases: 2. The CDR3 is 14 amino acids. Germline V lookup: CDR1 SEHNR, CDR2 FQNEAQ (reference sequence). The CDR3, as DNA: TGTGCCAGCAGCTTCCCTAGCGGGTACAATGAGCAGTTCTTC. Translated: CASSFPSGYNEQFF.

Only a few counts were recorded for this clonotype. The CDR3 reads CSARLATDNEQFF. In DNA, the CDR3 is TGCAGTGCTAGGTTAGCTACAGACAATGAGCAGTTCTTC. The V call is TRBV20-1, the J call TRBJ2-1; D is undetermined. CDR3 length: 13 residues. Germline CDR1 and CDR2: DFQATT and SNEGSKA (reference sequence). The V and J ends lost 3 bases and 5 bases respectively, with 11 bases between them.

This clonotype was detected ten times or more. This chain links TRBV20-1 with TRBJ2-7; no clear D gene. The CDR3 extends over 13 amino acids. The germline CDR1 and CDR2 sequences are DFQATT and SNEGSKA (reference sequence). V shed 1 base and J shed 2 bases, with 9 bases lying between them. DNA of the CDR3: TGCAGTGCTAGAGTTCCAGCCACCTACGAGCAGTACTTC. Residues: CSARVPATYEQYF.

The chain employs TRBV29-1 and TRBJ2-3, with 7 bases identical to TRBD1. The V segment lost 7 bases and the J segment 4 bases; nucleotides outside the gene matches: 5. In germline, CDR1 is SQVTM, CDR2 ANQGSEA. This CDR3 is built from 12 residues. The CDR3 region is CSGRGSADTQYF. Here the CDR3 DNA reads TGCAGCGGCAGGGGGAGCGCAGATACGCAGTATTTT.

The chain joins TRBV10-3 to TRBJ2-6, with TRBD1 as a possible D gene (6 bases). V was cut by 7 bases and J by 0 bases, with 16 bases left in between. This CDR3 contains 17 residues. CDR1 ENHRY and CDR2 SYGVKD come from the germline V gene. The CDR3 loop reads CAITKGVHSSGANVLTF. In DNA, the CDR3 is TGTGCCATCACTAAGGGGGTACACAGCTCTGGGGCCAACGTCCTGACTTTC.

This clonotype was detected a few times. The J gene is TRBJ2-1, the V gene TRBV30; the D is unclear. Germline V gene lookup returns CDR1 GTSNPN and CDR2 SVGIG (reference sequence). The CDR3 is made up of 12 amino acids. The ends were cut back, 2 bases at V and 4 bases at J, with 6 bases in the middle. The CDR3 loop is CAWSWAYNEQFF. In DNA form, the CDR3 reads TGTGCCTGGAGTTGGGCTTACAATGAGCAGTTCTTC.

V usage is TRBV20-1 and J usage is TRBJ2-7; 10 bases agree with TRBD2. Germline loops: CDR1 DFQATT, CDR2 SNEGSKA (reference sequence). V lost 6 bases to trimming and J lost 3 bases; unmatched junction nucleotides: 11. The CDR3 runs 15 residues. CDR3 in amino acids: CSAPRLERGGYEQYF. The CDR3 DNA reads as TGCAGTGCCCCGCGGTTGGAGCGGGGGGGCTACGAGCAGTACTTC.

This clonotype appeared many times. The genes are TRBV7-2 and TRBJ2-2, with TRBD2 matching over 10 bases. Trimming at V came to 2 bases and at J to 6 bases, leaving 3 bases not matched to a gene. From germline, CDR1 is SGHTA and CDR2 FQGNSA. This CDR3 contains 15 residues. CDR3 DNA: TGTGCCAGCAGCTTAAGGCTAGCGGGAGCCGGGGAGCTGTTTTTT. The encoded protein is CASSLRLAGAGELFF.

This clonotype was observed many times. The CDR3 nucleotides are TGTGCCAGCAGCTTATCGGGTGCAGCGACGGATCAGTATTTT. Amino acids: CASSLSGAATDQYF. The chain joins TRBV7-2 to TRBJ2-3; D is undetermined. The germline V gene encodes CDR1 SGHTA and CDR2 FQGNSA. V gave up 2 bases and J gave up 12 bases, with 18 bases separating them. The length of the CDR3 is 14 residues.